Shown below are 11 T cell receptor beta chains from a single sample sequenced in a study of early T cells in non-severe SARS-CoV-2 infection. MiXCR, run by TCRdb on the 5' RACE reads, gives a single entry per CDR3 protein. The repertoire includes about 48,000 distinct CDR3 sequences, 7.7% of them detected once, and 5.8% sits in the top ten. The sample comprised whole blood. These receptors all come from an adult who was a healthcare worker with PCR-confirmed SARS-CoV-2 infection or an uninfected control (not recorded which).

The chain employs TRBV27 and TRBJ2-4; 11 bases line up with TRBD2. V shed 2 bases and J 7 bases; nucleotides not matched to a gene: 7. From germline, CDR1 is MNHEY and CDR2 SMNVEV (reference sequence). This CDR3 has 16 residues. CDR3 nucleotides: TGTGCCAGCAGTTTAAAGGCTAGCGGGGGGCGGAACATTCAGTACTTC. This translates into CASSLKASGGRNIQYF.

This clonotype was counted only a few times. The chain joins TRBV18 to TRBJ2-5; 7 positions agree with TRBD1. The V and J ends lost 3 bases and 1 base, in that order; junction bases with no gene match: 2. Germline CDR1 reads KGHSH; CDR2 reads LQKENI. This CDR3 contains 14 residues. CDR3 residues: CASSPGQAQETQYF. DNA of the CDR3: TGTGCCAGCTCACCCGGACAGGCCCAAGAGACCCAGTACTTC.

This clonotype was detected ten times or more. The chain is built from TRBV29-1 and TRBJ1-1; 8 bases fit TRBD1. This CDR3 spans 13 amino acids. J gave up 6 bases and V 4 bases, and 7 bases lay outside the gene matches. Per germline, CDR1 SQVTM and CDR2 ANQGSEA. The CDR3 DNA reads as TGCAGCGTTGGTTTTGGACAGGGACCTGAAGCTTTCTTT. Amino acid sequence: CSVGFGQGPEAFF.

Ten or more counts support this clonotype. CDR3 nucleotide sequence: TGCGCCAGCAGCCAGAATCGGGGGACACGAGGGAACTATGGCTACACCTTC. It yields the protein CASSQNRGTRGNYGYTF. V gene TRBV4-3 combines with J gene TRBJ1-2; a weak D match, TRBD1 (6 bases). Germline V lookup: CDR1 LGHNA, CDR2 YSLEER. V was pared by 3 bases and J by 2 bases, with 19 bases between. The CDR3 runs to 17 residues.

The chain joins TRBV4-3 to TRBJ2-1, with 8 bases matching TRBD2. Losses at the gene ends were 0 bases for V and 0 bases for J; bases not matched to a gene: 4. CDR1 and CDR2 from the germline V gene are LGHNA and YSLEER. The CDR3 is 17 residues long. The CDR3 spells CASSQDFRGGSYNEQFF. CDR3 DNA sequence: TGCGCCAGCAGCCAAGATTTCCGGGGGGGCTCCTACAATGAGCAGTTCTTC.

This clonotype showed up many times. The chain uses TRBV28 and TRBJ2-7, with 7 bases aligning to TRBD1. CDR3 length: 13 amino acids. Germline V gene sequence: CDR1 MDHEN, CDR2 SYDVKM. J lost 1 base, V lost 6 bases, and 3 bases had no gene match. The CDR3 spells CASSPGQSYEQYF. The CDR3 coding sequence is TGTGCCAGCAGCCCGGGACAGTCCTACGAGCAGTACTTC.

The table lists this clonotype with many counts. The rearrangement joins TRBV20-1 to TRBJ1-6, with TRBD1 matching over 8 bases. The V gene end was trimmed by 6 bases and the J gene end by 7 bases; junction bases not matched to a gene: 8. In germline, CDR1 is DFQATT, CDR2 SNEGSKA (reference sequence). The CDR3 loop spans 14 amino acids. CDR3 DNA: TGCAGTGCCATTGGACAGGGAGGAAATTCACCCCTCCACTTT. It encodes CSAIGQGGNSPLHF.

This clonotype was counted between two and nine times. J is TRBJ2-1 and V is TRBV11-2; 15 nucleotides line up with TRBD2. J gave up 0 bases and V 5 bases, and 8 bases lay outside the gene matches. The germline V gene encodes CDR1 SGHAT and CDR2 FQNNGV. This CDR3 spans 19 amino acids. CDR3: CASSPRTSGGEDSYNEQFF. The DNA for the CDR3 is TGTGCCAGCAGCCCGAGGACTAGCGGGGGGGAAGACTCCTACAATGAGCAGTTCTTC.

Many counts were recorded for this clonotype. The chain recombines TRBV3-1 with TRBJ1-1; a possible D gene is TRBD1 (5 bases). CDR3 length equals 15 residues. V lost 4 bases and J lost 4, with 16 bases in between. From germline, CDR1 is LGHDT and CDR2 YNNKEL (reference sequence). CDR3 DNA: TGTGCCAGCAGCCCGAAACGCGGGGGGGGCACTGAAGCTTTCTTT. The encoded protein is CASSPKRGGGTEAFF.

This clonotype has at least ten counts. V gene TRBV20-1 combines with J gene TRBJ2-3, with TRBD2 identical over 11 bases. V was pared by 6 bases and J by 1 base, with 3 bases of the junction left unmatched. This CDR3 region has 14 residues. The germline V gene has CDR1 DFQATT and CDR2 SNEGSKA (reference sequence). The chain's CDR3 is CSALTSGGTDTQYF. The CDR3 DNA reads TGCAGTGCCCTGACTAGCGGGGGCACAGATACGCAGTATTTT.

This chain links TRBV28 with TRBJ1-5; no clear D gene. From germline, CDR1 is MDHEN and CDR2 SYDVKM. The length of the CDR3 is 12 residues. Trimming shortened V by 6 bases and J by 4 bases, and 7 bases separated the two germline ends. The CDR3 reads CASRILNQPQHF. CDR3 bases: TGTGCCAGCAGGATACTAAATCAGCCCCAGCATTTT.